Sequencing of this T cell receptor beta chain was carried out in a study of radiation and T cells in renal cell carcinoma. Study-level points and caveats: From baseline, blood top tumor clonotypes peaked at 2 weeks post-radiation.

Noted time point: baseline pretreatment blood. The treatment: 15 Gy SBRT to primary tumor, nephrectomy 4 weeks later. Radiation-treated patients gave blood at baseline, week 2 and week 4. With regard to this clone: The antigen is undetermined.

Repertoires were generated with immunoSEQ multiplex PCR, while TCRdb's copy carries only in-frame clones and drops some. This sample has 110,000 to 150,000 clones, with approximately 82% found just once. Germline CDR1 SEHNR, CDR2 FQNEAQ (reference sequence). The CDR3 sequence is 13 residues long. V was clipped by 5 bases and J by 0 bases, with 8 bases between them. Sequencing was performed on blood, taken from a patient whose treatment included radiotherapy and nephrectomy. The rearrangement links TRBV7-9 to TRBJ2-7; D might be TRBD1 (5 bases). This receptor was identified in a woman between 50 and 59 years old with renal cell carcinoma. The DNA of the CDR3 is TGTGCCAGCAGCCAAGGGGTCTCCTACGAGCAGTACTTC. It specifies CASSQGVSYEQYF.